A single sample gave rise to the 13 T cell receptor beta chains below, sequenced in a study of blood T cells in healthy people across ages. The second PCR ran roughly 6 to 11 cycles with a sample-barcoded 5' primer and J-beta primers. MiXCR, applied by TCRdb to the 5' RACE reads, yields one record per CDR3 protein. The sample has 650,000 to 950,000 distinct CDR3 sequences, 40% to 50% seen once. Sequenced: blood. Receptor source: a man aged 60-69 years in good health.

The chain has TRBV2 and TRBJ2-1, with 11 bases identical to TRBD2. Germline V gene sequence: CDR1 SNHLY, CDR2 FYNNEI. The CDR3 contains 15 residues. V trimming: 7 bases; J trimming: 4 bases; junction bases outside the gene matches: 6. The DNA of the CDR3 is TGTGCCAGCATGGATAGCGGGGGGGAGTACAATGAGCAGTTCTTC. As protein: CASMDSGGEYNEQFF.

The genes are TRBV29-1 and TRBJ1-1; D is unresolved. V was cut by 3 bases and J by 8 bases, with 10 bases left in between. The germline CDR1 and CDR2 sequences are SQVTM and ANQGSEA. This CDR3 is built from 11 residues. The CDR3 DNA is TGCAGCGTTGACAAACGGTGGGAAGCTTTCTTT. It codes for CSVDKRWEAFF. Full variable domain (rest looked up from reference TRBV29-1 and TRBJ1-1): SAVISQKPSRDICQRGTSLTIQCQVDSQVTMMFWYRQQPGQSLTLIATANQGSEATYESGFVIDKFPISRPNLTFSTLTVSNMSPEDSSIYLCSVDKRWEAFFGQGTRLTVV.

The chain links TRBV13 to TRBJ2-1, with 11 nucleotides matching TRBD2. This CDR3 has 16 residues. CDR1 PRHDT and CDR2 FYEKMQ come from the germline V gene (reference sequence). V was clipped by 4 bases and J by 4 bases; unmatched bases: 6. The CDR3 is CASSSIAGGKYNEQFF. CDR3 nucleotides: TGTGCCAGCAGCTCCATAGCGGGGGGGAAATACAATGAGCAGTTCTTC. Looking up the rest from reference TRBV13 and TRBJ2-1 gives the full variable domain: AAGVIQSPRHLIKEKRETATLKCYPIPRHDTVYWYQQGPGQDPQFLISFYEKMQSDKGSIPDRFSAQQFSDYHSELNMSSLELGDSALYFCASSSIAGGKYNEQFFGPGTRLTVL.

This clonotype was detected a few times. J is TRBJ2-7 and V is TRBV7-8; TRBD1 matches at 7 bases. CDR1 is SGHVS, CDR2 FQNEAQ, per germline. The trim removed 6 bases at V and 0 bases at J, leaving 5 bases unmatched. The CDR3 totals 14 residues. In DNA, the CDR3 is TGTGCCAGCAGGTCTCGGGACAGCTCCTACGAGCAGTACTTC. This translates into CASRSRDSSYEQYF.

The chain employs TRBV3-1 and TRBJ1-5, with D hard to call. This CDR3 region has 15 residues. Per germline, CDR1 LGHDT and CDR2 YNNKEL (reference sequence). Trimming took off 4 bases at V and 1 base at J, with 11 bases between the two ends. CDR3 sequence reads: CASSRRAGSNQPQHF. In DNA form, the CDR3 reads TGTGCCAGCAGCCGTAGGGCGGGGAGCAATCAGCCCCAGCATTTT.

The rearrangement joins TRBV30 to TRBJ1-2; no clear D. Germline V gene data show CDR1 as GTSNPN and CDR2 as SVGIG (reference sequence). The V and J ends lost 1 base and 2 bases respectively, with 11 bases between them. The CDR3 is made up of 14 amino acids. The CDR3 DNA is TGTGCCTGGAGTGGAATCGCGGTGAACTATGGCTACACCTTC. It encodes CAWSGIAVNYGYTF.

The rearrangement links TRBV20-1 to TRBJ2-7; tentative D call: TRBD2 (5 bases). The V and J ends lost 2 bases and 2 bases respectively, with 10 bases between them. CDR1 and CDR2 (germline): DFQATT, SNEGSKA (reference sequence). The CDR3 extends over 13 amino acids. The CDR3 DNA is TGCAGTGCTAGACGAGGGAGCCCCTACGAGCAGTACTTC. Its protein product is CSARRGSPYEQYF.

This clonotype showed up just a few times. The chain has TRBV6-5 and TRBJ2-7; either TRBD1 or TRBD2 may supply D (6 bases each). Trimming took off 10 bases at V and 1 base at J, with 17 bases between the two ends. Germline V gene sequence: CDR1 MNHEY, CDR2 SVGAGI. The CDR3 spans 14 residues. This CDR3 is CATSTGGRSYEQYF. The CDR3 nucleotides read TGTGCCACCTCTACCGGGGGCAGGTCCTACGAGCAGTACTTC.

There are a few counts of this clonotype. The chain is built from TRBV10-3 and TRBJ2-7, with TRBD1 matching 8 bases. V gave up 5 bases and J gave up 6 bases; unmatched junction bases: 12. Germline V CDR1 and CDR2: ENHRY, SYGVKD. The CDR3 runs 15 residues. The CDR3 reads CAISQDGPGGIEQYF. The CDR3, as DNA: TGTGCCATCAGTCAGGATGGGCCAGGGGGCATCGAGCAGTACTTC.

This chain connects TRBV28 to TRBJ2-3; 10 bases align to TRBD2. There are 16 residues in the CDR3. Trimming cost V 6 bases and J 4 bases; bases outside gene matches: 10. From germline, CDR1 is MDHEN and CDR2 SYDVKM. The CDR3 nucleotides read TGTGCCAGCAGCCATATGGCCGGACTAGCGGCAGATACGCAGTATTTT. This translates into CASSHMAGLAADTQYF.

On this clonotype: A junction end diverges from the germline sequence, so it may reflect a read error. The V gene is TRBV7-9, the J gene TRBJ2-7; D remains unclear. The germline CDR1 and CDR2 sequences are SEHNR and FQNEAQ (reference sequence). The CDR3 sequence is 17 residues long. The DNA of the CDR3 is TGTGCCAGCGGCTTAGGCACCGCGCCCGGGTCCTCCTACGAGCAGTACTTC. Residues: CASGLGTAPGSSYEQYF.

DNA for the CDR3: TGCAGTGCTTATATAGCCCCGGAGGCTAAATCTCAAGAGACCCAGTACTTC. Protein product: CSAYIAPEAKSQETQYF. The chain couples TRBV20-1 to TRBJ2-5, with D tentatively TRBD2 (5 bases). Germline V gives CDR1 DFQATT, CDR2 SNEGSKA (reference sequence). V lost 5 bases, J lost 2 bases, and 24 bases lay in between. CDR3 length: 17 residues.

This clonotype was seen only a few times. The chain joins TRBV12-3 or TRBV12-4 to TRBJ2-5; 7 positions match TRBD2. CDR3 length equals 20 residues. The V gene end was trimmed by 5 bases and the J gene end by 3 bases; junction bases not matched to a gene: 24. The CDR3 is CASSRSLGSLAAINKETQYF. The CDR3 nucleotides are TGTGCCAGCAGTAGATCTCTTGGGAGTCTAGCGGCCATAAACAAAGAGACCCAGTACTTC.